This note documents a single T cell receptor beta chain sequence. Its antigen is unknown. No much larger clone exists at a distance of one base, and base qualities are not known. This entry belongs to a study of blood T cell repertoires in COVID-19 (dated by TCRdb to the early 2020s). Describing the broader study: Collaborator samples came from the United States, Italy and Spain and covered acute and convalescent phases of COVID-19. The material from the prospective study consisted of cDNA or gDNA derived from T cells, B-cell-depleted T cells, or PBMCs. Deeply sampled blood TCRbeta repertoires from subjects exposed to, actively infected with, or recovered from COVID-19 were included in the dataset. A freely available public database, intended as a resource for researchers studying the immune response to SARS-CoV-2, is where the repertoires were released. The samples were drawn from the first 160 participants of the ongoing ImmuneRACE study and from 1,254 subjects provided by 6 global collaborators. A de-identified subject ID, COVID-19 status, age in years and sex were almost always included in the sample metadata. Where available, HLA class I and class II types were taken from metadata supplied by the sample provider and were not determined by assay-based typing.

Participants in the prospective study were aged roughly 18 to 95 years, lived in 24 United States geographic areas, and enrolled through a virtual design. To assign participants to cohorts, the prospective study relied on clinical history that participants themselves reported in a screening survey and a study questionnaire. For ImmuneRACE Cohort 3, a participant was defined as recovered based on two consecutive negative NP/OP PCR tests, clearance by a healthcare professional, or resolution of symptoms. Each participant in the prospective study had whole blood, serum and a nasopharyngeal or oropharyngeal swab collected by mobile phlebotomists. Additional blood draws and questionnaires over an approximately 2-month period could optionally be provided by prospective study participants. Before DNA extraction, blood samples from the prospective study were shipped at room temperature or frozen. CDR1 and CDR2 are read off the germline V gene (reference sequence) as LGHDT and YNNKEL. There are 11 amino acids in the CDR3, from cysteine to phenylalanine inclusive. The DNA shown is the 33-base CDR3, in frame from base 1. V is clipped by 6 bases and J by 8 bases, and the sequence between their germline boundaries is 10 bases long.

The immunoSEQ Assay, a bias-controlled multiplex PCR, was used to amplify TCRbeta CDR3 regions from genomic DNA. The study's own analysis went as follows. The number of nucleated cells in each sample was estimated from the amplification of reference gene primers within the assay. To quantify the absolute abundance of each unique TCRbeta CDR3 rearrangement, sequence reads were collapsed and filtered. Productive Simpson clonality was computed per sample as the square root of Simpson's diversity index over productive rearrangements. This immuneACCESS table, as held by TCRdb, lists in-frame sequences with V and J called but not all clones. Of the missing ones, under half trace to an unresolved V gene in checked studies; the others have no known cause. V, J and clone size are those of that table, while D and trimming were read from the DNA. Recorded for this sample are approximately 170,000 clones; approximately 81% of them occurred a single time. The ten largest make up approximately 8% of the sample.

General conclusions and limits of the study: The amount of clinical and demographic metadata varied by source and participant and was provided uncurated.

This TCR was recovered from a woman aged 50 to 60 who had recovered from COVID-19. The rearrangement combines TRBV3-1 (or the pseudogene TRBV3-2) with TRBJ1-2; confidence is insufficient to name the D gene. The sample was PBMCs or T cells enriched from blood (not recorded which). The nucleotide sequence reads as follows: TGTGCCAGCAGACAGACGGGGGGCTACACCTTC. Translation gives CASRQTGGYTF.